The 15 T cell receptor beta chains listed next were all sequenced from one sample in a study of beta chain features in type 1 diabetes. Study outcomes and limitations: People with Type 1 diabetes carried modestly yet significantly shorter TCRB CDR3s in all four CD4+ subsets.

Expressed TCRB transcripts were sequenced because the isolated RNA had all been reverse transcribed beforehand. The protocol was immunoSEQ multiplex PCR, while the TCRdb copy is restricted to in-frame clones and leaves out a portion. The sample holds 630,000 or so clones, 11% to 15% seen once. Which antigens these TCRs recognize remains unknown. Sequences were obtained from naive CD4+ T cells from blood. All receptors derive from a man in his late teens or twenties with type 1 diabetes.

CDR3 loop: CASSMGDSRQPQHF. For the CDR3, the DNA is TGTGCCAGTAGTATGGGTGACAGTCGGCAGCCCCAGCATTTT. This chain joins TRBV19 and TRBJ1-5; D might be TRBD1 (5 bases). The CDR3 loop spans 14 amino acids. Germline lookup yields CDR1 LNHDA and CDR2 SQIVND (reference sequence). The V end was cut by 3 bases, the J end by 7 bases, with 13 bases between.

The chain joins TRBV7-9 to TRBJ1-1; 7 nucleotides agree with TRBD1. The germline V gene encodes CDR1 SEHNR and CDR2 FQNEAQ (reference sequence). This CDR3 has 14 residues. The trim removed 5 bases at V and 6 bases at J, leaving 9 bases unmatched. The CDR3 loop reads CASSLDRVVSEAFF. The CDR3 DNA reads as TGTGCCAGCAGCCTCGACAGGGTTGTATCTGAAGCTTTCTTT. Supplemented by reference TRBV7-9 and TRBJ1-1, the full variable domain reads DTGVSQNPRHKITKRGQNVTFRCDPISEHNRLYWYRQTLGQGPEFLTYFQNEAQLEKSRLLSDRFSAERPKGSFSTLEIQRTEQGDSAMYLCASSLDRVVSEAFFGQGTRLTVV.

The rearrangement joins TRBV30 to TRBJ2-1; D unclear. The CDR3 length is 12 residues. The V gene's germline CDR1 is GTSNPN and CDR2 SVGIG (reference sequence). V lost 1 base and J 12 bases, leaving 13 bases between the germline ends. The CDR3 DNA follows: TGTGCCTGGAGTGAAGGTGCGGCCCGGCAGTTCTTC. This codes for CAWSEGAARQFF.

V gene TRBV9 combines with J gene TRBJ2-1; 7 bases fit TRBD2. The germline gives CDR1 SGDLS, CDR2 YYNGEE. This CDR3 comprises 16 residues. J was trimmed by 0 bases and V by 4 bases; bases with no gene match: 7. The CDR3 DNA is TGTGCCAGCAGCTTGAGCGGGGCGAGCTCCTACAATGAGCAGTTCTTC. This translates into CASSLSGASSYNEQFF.

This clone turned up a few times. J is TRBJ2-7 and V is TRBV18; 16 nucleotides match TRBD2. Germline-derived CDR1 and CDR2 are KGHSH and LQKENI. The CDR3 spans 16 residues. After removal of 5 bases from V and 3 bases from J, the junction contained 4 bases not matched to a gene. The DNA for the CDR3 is TGTGCCAGCTCAGGGACTAGCGGGAGGGCCTTCTACGAGCAGTACTTC. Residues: CASSGTSGRAFYEQYF.

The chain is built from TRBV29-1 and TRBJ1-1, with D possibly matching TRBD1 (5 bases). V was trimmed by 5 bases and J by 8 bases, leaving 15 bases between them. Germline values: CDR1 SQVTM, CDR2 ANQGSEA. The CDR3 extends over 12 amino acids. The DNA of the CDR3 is TGCAGCGTTCAGGGTTTGGTCCTAGAAGCTTTCTTT. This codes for CSVQGLVLEAFF.

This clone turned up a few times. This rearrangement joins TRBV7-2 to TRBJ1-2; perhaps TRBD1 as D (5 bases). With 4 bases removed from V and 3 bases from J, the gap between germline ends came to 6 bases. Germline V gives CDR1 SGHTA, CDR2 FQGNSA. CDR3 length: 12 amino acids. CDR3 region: CASSSQDYGYTF. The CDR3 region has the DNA TGTGCCAGCAGCTCACAGGACTATGGCTACACCTTC.

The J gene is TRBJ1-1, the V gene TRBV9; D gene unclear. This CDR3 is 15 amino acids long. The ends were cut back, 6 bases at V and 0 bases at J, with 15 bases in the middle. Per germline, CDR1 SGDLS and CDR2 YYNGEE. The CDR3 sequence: CASTHPQAVNTEAFF. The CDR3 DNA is TGTGCCAGCACCCACCCCCAAGCGGTGAACACTGAAGCTTTCTTT.

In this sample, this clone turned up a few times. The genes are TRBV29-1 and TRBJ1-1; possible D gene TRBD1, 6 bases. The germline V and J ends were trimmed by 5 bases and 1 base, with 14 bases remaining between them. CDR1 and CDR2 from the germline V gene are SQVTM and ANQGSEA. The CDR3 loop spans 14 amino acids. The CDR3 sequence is CSVLGGGRNTEAFF. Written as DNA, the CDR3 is TGCAGCGTTCTAGGGGGAGGGAGGAACACTGAAGCTTTCTTT.

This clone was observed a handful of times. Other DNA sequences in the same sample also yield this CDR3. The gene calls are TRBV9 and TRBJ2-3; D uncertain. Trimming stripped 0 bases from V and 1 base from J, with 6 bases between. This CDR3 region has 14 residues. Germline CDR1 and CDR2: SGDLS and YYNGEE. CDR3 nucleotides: TGTGCCAGCAGCGTAGCCAGCGGCACAGATACGCAGTATTTT. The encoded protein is CASSVASGTDTQYF.

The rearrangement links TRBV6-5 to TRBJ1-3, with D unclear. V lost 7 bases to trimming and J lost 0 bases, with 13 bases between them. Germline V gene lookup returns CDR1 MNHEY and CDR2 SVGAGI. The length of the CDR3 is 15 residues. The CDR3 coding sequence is TGTGCCAGCACCGAAAGAGGGATCTCTGGAAACACCATATATTTT. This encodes CASTERGISGNTIYF.

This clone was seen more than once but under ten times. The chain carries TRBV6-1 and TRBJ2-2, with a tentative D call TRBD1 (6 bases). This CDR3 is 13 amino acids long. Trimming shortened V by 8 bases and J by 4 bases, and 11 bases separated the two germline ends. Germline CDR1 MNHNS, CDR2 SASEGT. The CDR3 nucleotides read TGTGCCAGCGACGGCAGGGGCACCGGGGAGCTGTTTTTT. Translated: CASDGRGTGELFF.

CDR3 DNA sequence: TGTGCCTGGACAGGGGGGCATATAGGTGGCTACACCTTC. Protein: CAWTGGHIGGYTF. The chain uses TRBV30 and TRBJ1-2; 7 bases line up with TRBD1. This CDR3 contains 13 residues. Germline V gene sequence: CDR1 GTSNPN, CDR2 SVGIG (reference sequence). V lost 4 bases to trimming and J lost 7 bases; unmatched junction nucleotides: 9.

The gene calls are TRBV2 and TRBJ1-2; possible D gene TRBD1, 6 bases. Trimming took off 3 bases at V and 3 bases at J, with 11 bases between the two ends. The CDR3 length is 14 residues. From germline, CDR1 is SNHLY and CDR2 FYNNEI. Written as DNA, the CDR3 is TGTGCCAGCAGTGAGAAGCAGGGGTACTATGGCTACACCTTC. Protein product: CASSEKQGYYGYTF.

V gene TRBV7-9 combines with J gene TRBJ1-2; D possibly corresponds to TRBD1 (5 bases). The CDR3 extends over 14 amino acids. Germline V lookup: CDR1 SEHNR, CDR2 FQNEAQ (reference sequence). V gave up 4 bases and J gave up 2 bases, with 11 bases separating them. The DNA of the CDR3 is TGTGCCAGCAGCTCGTCTGGGGGGAACTATGGCTACACCTTC. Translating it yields CASSSSGGNYGYTF.